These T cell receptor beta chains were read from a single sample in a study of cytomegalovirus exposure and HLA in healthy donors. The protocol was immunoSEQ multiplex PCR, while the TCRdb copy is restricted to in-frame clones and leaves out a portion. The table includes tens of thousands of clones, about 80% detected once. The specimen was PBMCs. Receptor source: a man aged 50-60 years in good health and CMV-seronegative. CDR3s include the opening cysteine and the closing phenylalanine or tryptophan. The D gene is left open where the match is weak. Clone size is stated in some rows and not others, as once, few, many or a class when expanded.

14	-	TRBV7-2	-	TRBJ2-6	TGTGCCAGCAGCTCTGACAGTGGGGCCAACGTCCTGACTTTC	CASSSDSGANVLTF
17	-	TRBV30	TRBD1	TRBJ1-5	TGTGCCTGGAGTGGAAGGGGGGGGACAGGGAACGGCCAGCCCCAGCATTTT	CAWSGRGGTGNGQPQHF
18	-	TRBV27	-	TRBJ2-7	TGTGCCAGCAGTTTAGGGGGGGTACAGGGCCCCTTCTCCTACGAGCAGTACTTC	CASSLGGVQGPFSYEQYF
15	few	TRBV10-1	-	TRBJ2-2	TGCGCCAGCAGTGTGCGAAGCGCGAACACCGGGGAGCTGTTTTTT	CASSVRSANTGELFF
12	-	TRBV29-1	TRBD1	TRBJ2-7	TGCAGCTTTGTGACAGGGAACTACGAGCAGTACTTC	CSFVTGNYEQYF
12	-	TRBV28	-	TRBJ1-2	TGTGCCAGCAGACACGACAGGTGGGGCTACACCTTC	CASRHDRWGYTF
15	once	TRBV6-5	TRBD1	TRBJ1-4	TGTGCCAGCAGTTCGGACAGGGGGCTAAATGAAAAACTGTTTTTT	CASSSDRGLNEKLFF
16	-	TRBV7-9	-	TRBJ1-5	TGTGCCAGCAGCCTCGGCCAGGGGCTTGGCAATCAGCCCCAGCATTTT	CASSLGQGLGNQPQHF
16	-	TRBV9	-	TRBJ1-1	TGTGCCAGCAGCGCCTATTTGGGGGCGAGGAACACTGAAGCTTTCTTT	CASSAYLGARNTEAFF
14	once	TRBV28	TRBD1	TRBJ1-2	TGTGCCACCGTGGGACAGGGCGGGCCCTATGGCTACACCTTC	CATVGQGGPYGYTF
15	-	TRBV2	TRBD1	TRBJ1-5	TGTGCCAGCAGTGATCAGGGGGCCAGTGATCAGCCCCAGCATTTT	CASSDQGASDQPQHF
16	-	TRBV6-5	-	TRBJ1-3	TGTGCCTGCAGTTACTCAACGGTTGACTCTGGAAACACCATATATTTT	CACSYSTVDSGNTIYF
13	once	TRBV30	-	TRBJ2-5	TGTGCCTGGAAGGTACAGGGACAAGAGACCCAGTACTTC	CAWKVQGQETQYF
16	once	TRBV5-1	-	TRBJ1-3	TGCGCCAGCAGCTTGGGGGTCTCGACAGAACGAAACACCATATATTTT	CASSLGVSTERNTIYF
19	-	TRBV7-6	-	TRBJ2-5	TGTGCCAGCAGCTCCATTCTATCCGGACAGAGCGTCTACCAAGAGACCCAGTACTTC	CASSSILSGQSVYQETQYF
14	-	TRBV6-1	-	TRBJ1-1	TGTGCCAGCAGTGACAGGGGTTTGAACACTGAAGCTTTCTTT	CASSDRGLNTEAFF
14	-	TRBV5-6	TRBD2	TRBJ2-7	TGTGCCAGCAGCCCTTGGGGGGGTTCCTACGAGCAGTACTTC	CASSPWGGSYEQYF
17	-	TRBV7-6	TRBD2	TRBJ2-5	TGTGCCAGCAGCCCAACCGGGGTTAGCGGGGGTAAAGAGACCCAGTACTTC	CASSPTGVSGGKETQYF
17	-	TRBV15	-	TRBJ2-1	TGTGCCACCAGTAAGACGGATAGCTCCATCTCCTACAATGAGCAGTTCTTC	CATSKTDSSISYNEQFF
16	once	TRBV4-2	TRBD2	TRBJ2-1	TGTGCCAGCAGCCAAGGAGCGAGCGGGGGGGTTTATGAGCAGTTCTTC	CASSQGASGGVYEQFF
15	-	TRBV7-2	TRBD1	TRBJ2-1	TGTGCCAGCAGCTTGGGGACAGACTCCTACAATGAGCAGTTCTTC	CASSLGTDSYNEQFF
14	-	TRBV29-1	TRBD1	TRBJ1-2	TGCAGCGTTGAGGGGACAGAACCTAACTATGGCTACACCTTC	CSVEGTEPNYGYTF
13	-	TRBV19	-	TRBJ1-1	TGTGCCAGTAGTGACCGACAGCGCGCTGAAGCTTTCTTT	CASSDRQRAEAFF
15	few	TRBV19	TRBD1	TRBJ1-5	TGTGCCAGTAGTCCCGGGACAGGGGTTTGGGAGCCCCAGCATTTT	CASSPGTGVWEPQHF
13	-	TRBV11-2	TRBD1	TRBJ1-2	TGTGCCAGCAGCTTGGTACAGGGGTATGGCTACACCTTC	CASSLVQGYGYTF
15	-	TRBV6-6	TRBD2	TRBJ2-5	TGTGCCAGCAACACCGGGACTAGCGTCGGCGAGACCCAGTACTTC	CASNTGTSVGETQYF
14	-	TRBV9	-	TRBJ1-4	TGTGCCAGCAGCGTGGACAGTATTAATGAAAAACTGTTTTTT	CASSVDSINEKLFF
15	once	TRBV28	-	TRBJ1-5	TGTGCCAGCAGCAAAGACAGCTCAAACAATCAGCCCCAGCATTTT	CASSKDSSNNQPQHF
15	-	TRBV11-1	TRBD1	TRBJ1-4	TGTGCCAGCAGCTCGTCCGGGACAGGGTACGAAAAACTGTTTTTT	CASSSSGTGYEKLFF
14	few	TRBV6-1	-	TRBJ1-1	TGTGCCAGCAGGGGACTCGGGGTTGGCACTGAAGCTTTCTTT	CASRGLGVGTEAFF
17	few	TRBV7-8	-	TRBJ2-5	TGTGCCAGCAGCTTATTCGGGCGGGAAACCTACCAAGAGACCCAGTACTTC	CASSLFGRETYQETQYF
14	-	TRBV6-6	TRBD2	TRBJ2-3	TGTGCCAGCCGTCGGGGGGTCTTCTCAGATACGCAGTATTTT	CASRRGVFSDTQYF
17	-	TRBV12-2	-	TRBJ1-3	TGTGCAAGTCGCTTAGCCAGCACAGGAAACTCTGGAAACACCATATATTTT	CASRLASTGNSGNTIYF
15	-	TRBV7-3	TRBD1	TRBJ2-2	TGTGCCAGCAGTAGGACAGGAGCAAACACCGGGGAGCTGTTTTTT	CASSRTGANTGELFF
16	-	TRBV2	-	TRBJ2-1	TGTGCCAGCAGCGTACAGCTGACAAGCTCCTACAATGAGCAGTTCTTC	CASSVQLTSSYNEQFF
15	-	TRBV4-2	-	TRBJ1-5	TGTGCCAGCAGCCAAGATGGGCAGGCCAATCAGCCCCAGCATTTT	CASSQDGQANQPQHF
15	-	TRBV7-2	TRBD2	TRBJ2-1	TGTGCCAGCAGCTTAGGGCTAGCGGGGGGGAATGAGCAGTTCTTC	CASSLGLAGGNEQFF
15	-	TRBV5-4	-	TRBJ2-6	TGTGCCAGCAGGGATTTAGGGGAAGGGGCCAACGTCCTGACTTTC	CASRDLGEGANVLTF